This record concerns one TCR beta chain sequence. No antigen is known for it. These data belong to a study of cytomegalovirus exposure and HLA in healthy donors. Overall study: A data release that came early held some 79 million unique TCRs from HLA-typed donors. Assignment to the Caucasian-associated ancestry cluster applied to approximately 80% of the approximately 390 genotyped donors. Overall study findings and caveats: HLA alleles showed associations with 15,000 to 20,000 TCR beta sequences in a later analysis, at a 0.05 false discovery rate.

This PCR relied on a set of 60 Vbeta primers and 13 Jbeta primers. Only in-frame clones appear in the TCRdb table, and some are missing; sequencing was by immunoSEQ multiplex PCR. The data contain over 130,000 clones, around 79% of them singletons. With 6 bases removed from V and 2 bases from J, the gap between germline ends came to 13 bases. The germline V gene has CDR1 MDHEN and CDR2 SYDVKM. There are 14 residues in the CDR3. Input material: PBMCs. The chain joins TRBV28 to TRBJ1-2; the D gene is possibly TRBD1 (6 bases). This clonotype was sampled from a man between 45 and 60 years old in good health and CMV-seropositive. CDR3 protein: CASRLSGGNYGYTF. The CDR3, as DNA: TGTGCCAGCAGATTAAGTGGGGGCAACTATGGCTACACCTTC.